One and the same sample provided the 4 T cell receptor beta chains below, sequenced in a study of T cell changes during pregnancy in multiple sclerosis. Some clones are missing from TCRdb's copy, which holds only in-frame ones; the method was immunoSEQ multiplex PCR. The repertoire holds around 70,000 clones, with around 90% as singletons. The material sequenced was peripheral blood, taken after pregnancy. Every receptor here comes from a female donor in good health, enrolled as a control in a pregnancy study.

V and J are TRBV27 and TRBJ1-2; D ambiguous. Trimming stripped 6 bases from V and 4 bases from J, with 12 bases between. Germline CDR1 MNHEY, CDR2 SMNVEV (reference sequence). This CDR3 has 13 residues. CDR3 nucleotides: TGTGCCAGCAGACTTTCTCGTAGCTATGGCTACACCTTC. Protein product: CASRLSRSYGYTF.

The gene calls are TRBV6-5 and TRBJ1-5; no definite D call. The CDR3 has 14 amino acids. V was cut by 4 bases and J by 9 bases, with 16 bases left in between. Germline V gene sequence: CDR1 MNHEY, CDR2 SVGAGI. The CDR3 here is CASSSPTRGLPQHF. The CDR3, as DNA: TGTGCCAGCAGTTCCCCCACACGAGGGCTGCCCCAGCATTTT.

This clone was seen a single time. The V call is TRBV4-2, the J call TRBJ1-1; D gene unclear. Between the trimmed V and J ends, which lost 4 bases and 1 base, there was a span of 10 bases. The CDR3 extends over 14 amino acids. Germline CDR1 reads LGHNA; CDR2 reads YNFKEQ. As DNA, the CDR3 is TGTGCCAGCAGCCCTGAGAGACAGAACACTGAAGCTTTCTTT. Translated: CASSPERQNTEAFF.

The rearrangement uses TRBV28 and TRBJ2-5; TRBD2 matches at 7 bases. Looked up from germline, CDR1 is MDHEN and CDR2 is SYDVKM. This CDR3 has 15 residues. Losses at the gene ends were 6 bases for V and 1 base for J; bases not matched to a gene: 8. CDR3 in DNA: TGTGCCAGCAGCCCGGGACTACCGAGCCAAGAGACCCAGTACTTC. Translating it yields CASSPGLPSQETQYF.